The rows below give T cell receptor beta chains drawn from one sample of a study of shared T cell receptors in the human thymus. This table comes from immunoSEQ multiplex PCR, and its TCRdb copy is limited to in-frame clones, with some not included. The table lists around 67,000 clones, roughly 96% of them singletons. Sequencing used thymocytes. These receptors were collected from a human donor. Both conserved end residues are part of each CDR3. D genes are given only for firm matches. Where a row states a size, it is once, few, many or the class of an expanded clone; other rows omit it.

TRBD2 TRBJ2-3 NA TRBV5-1 CASSLKSAGGPDTQYF TGCGCCAGCAGCTTGAAATCAGCGGGGGGGCCAGATACGCAGTATTTT
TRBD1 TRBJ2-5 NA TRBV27 CASSLSSGGEETQYF TGTGCCAGCAGTTTGAGTTCAGGGGGCGAGGAGACCCAGTACTTC
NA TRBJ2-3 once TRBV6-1 CASSGEWTWADTQYF TGTGCCAGCAGTGGCGAATGGACCTGGGCAGATACGCAGTATTTT
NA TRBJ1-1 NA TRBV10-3 CAIREEAMNTEAFF TGTGCCATCAGAGAGGAAGCAATGAACACTGAAGCTTTCTTT
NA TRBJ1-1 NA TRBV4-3 CASSQVMRSRAEAFF TGCGCCAGCAGCCAAGTGATGAGGAGTAGGGCTGAAGCTTTCTTT
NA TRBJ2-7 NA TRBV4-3 CASSQALRTHEQYF TGCGCCAGCAGCCAGGCCCTAAGGACACACGAGCAGTACTTC
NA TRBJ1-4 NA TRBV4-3 CASSQEWGQIANEKLFF TGCGCCAGCAGCCAAGAGTGGGGACAAATCGCTAATGAAAAACTGTTTTTT
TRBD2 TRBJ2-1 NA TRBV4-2 CASSQVPVTSGGASYNEQFF TGTGCCAGCAGCCAAGTTCCTGTGACTAGCGGGGGGGCTTCCTACAATGAGCAGTTCTTC
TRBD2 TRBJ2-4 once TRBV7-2 CASSLALAGAIAKNIQYF TGTGCCAGCAGCTTAGCGCTAGCGGGGGCTATAGCCAAAAACATTCAGTACTTC
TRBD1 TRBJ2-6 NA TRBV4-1 CASSRPGQDSGANVLTF TGCGCCAGCAGCCGACCGGGACAGGACTCTGGGGCCAACGTCCTGACTTTC
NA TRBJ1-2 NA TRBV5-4 CASSLEAAPNYGYTF TGTGCCAGCAGCTTGGAGGCAGCGCCTAACTATGGCTACACCTTC
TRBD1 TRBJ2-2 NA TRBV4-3 CASSHKPGQANTGELFF TGCGCCAGCAGCCATAAGCCGGGACAGGCGAACACCGGGGAGCTGTTTTTT
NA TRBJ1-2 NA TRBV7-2 CASSPRTEWRYYGYTF TGTGCCAGCAGCCCCCGGACAGAATGGCGATATTATGGCTACACCTTC
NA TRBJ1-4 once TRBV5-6 CASSLNIQSEKLFF TGTGCCAGCAGCTTGAATATCCAGAGTGAAAAACTGTTTTTT
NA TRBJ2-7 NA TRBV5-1 CASSLYGKGQYF TGCGCCAGCAGCTTGTATGGGAAGGGGCAGTACTTC
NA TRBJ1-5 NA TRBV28 CASTAPGLGVNQPQHF TGTGCCAGCACCGCCCCGGGTCTGGGCGTCAATCAGCCCCAGCATTTT
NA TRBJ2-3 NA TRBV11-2 CASSSERDITDTQYF TGTGCCAGCAGCTCCGAGCGGGACATCACAGATACGCAGTATTTT
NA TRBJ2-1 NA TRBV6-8 CASSSVAGASYNEQFF TGTGCCAGCAGTTCGGTGGCGGGGGCCTCCTACAATGAGCAGTTCTTC
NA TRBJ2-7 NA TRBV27 CASSLTYGGYEQYF TGTGCCAGCAGTTTGACCTATGGGGGCTACGAGCAGTACTTC
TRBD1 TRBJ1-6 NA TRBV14 CASSHLGQGGSPLHF TGTGCCAGCAGCCACCTCGGACAGGGGGGATCACCCCTCCACTTT
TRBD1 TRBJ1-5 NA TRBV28 CASSFRDRGGRQPQHF TGTGCCAGCAGTTTCCGGGACAGGGGTGGGCGGCAGCCCCAGCATTTT
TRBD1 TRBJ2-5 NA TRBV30 CAWKGQGGAETQYF TGTGCCTGGAAGGGACAGGGAGGAGCCGAGACCCAGTACTTC
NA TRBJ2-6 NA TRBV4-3 CASSQDRPSGANVLTF TGCGCCAGCAGCCAAGATCGTCCCTCTGGGGCCAACGTCCTGACTTTC
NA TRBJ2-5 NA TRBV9 CASSVVWATETQYF TGTGCCAGCAGCGTAGTATGGGCCACGGAGACCCAGTACTTC
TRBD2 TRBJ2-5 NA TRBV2 CASMFRTSGGARETQYF TGTGCCAGCATGTTTAGGACTAGCGGGGGGGCCAGAGAGACCCAGTACTTC
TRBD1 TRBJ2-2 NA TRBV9 CASSVQQGYTGELFF TGTGCCAGCAGCGTACAACAGGGGTACACCGGGGAGCTGTTTTTT
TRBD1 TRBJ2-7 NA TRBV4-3 CASSQDLEPRDRDYEQYF TGCGCCAGCAGCCAAGACCTCGAGCCCCGGGACAGGGACTACGAGCAGTACTTC
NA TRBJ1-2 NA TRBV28 CASTLTLVGYTF TGTGCCAGCACCCTAACTCTGGTGGGCTACACCTTC
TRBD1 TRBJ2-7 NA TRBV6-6 CASSYLRQGVFYEQYF TGTGCCAGCAGTTACTTGAGACAGGGGGTCTTCTACGAGCAGTACTTC
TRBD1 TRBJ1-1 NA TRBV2 CASSVAGQGNTEAFF TGTGCCAGCAGTGTAGCGGGACAGGGTAACACTGAAGCTTTCTTT
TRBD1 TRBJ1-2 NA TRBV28 CASGGQGAVGYTF TGTGCCAGCGGAGGACAGGGGGCTGTTGGCTACACCTTC
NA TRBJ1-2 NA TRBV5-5 CASSERGGYTF TGTGCCAGCAGCGAAAGAGGGGGCTACACCTTC
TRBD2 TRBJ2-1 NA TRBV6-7 CASSYSTSGGQRNEQFF TGTGCCAGCAGTTACTCGACTAGCGGGGGCCAAAGGAATGAGCAGTTCTTC
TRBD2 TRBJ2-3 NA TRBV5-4 CASSWGGADTQYF TGTGCCAGCAGCTGGGGGGGGGCAGATACGCAGTATTTT
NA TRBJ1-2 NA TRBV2 CASSDMGEDTYGYTF TGTGCCAGCAGTGATATGGGGGAGGATACCTATGGCTACACCTTC
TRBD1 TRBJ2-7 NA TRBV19 CASSIVPGQGGSYEQYF TGTGCCAGTAGTATTGTGCCGGGACAGGGGGGCTCCTACGAGCAGTACTTC
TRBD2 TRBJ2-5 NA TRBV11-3 CASSLGTSGGETQYF TGTGCCAGCAGCTTGGGGACTAGCGGGGGAGAGACCCAGTACTTC
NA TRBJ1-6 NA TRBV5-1 CASSGGFGSPLHF TGCGCCAGCAGCGGGGGTTTTGGGTCACCCCTCCACTTT
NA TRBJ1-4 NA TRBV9 CASSVGGGLHEKLFF TGTGCCAGCAGCGTAGGCGGGGGGCTCCATGAAAAACTGTTTTTT
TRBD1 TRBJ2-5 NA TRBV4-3 CASSQVPGTATDQYF TGCGCCAGCAGCCAAGTTCCCGGGACAGCCACCGATCAGTACTTC
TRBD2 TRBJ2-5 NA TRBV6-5 CASSYSGSGGQETQYF TGTGCCAGCAGTTACTCGGGTAGCGGGGGTCAAGAGACCCAGTACTTC
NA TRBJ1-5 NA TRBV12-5 CASGSVTGFIQPQHF TGTGCTAGTGGTTCGGTCACAGGGTTCATCCAGCCCCAGCATTTT
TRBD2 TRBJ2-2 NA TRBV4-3 CASSQASREGGELFF TGCGCCAGCAGCCAAGCGTCTCGGGAGGGCGGGGAGCTGTTTTTT
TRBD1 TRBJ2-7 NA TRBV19 CASSYPGGSYEQYF TGTGCCAGTAGTTATCCAGGGGGCTCCTACGAGCAGTACTTC
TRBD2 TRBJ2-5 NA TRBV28 CASSLSERGMETQYF TGTGCCAGCAGTTTGAGTGAGCGGGGTATGGAGACCCAGTACTTC
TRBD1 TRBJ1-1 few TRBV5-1 CASSSRQGGTEAFF TGCGCCAGCAGCTCCCGACAGGGAGGCACTGAAGCTTTCTTT
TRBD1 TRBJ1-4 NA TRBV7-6 CASSQLQGTNEKLFF TGTGCCAGCAGCCAACTACAGGGGACTAATGAAAAACTGTTTTTT
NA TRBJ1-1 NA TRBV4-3 CASSQDTRAWNTEAFF TGCGCCAGCAGCCAAGATACCCGGGCTTGGAACACTGAAGCTTTCTTT